This TCR beta chain was captured in a study of T cells in women clearing cervical HPV infection. TCR beta CDR3 amplified by multiplex PCR from about 1200 ng genomic DNA. The method was immunoSEQ multiplex PCR; TCRdb's version includes in-frame clones alone and lacks a portion of them. The sample yields 9,200 or so clones, of which the top ten take up roughly 8.7%. As concerns this clone: No antigen is known for it. The read terminates 3 residues ahead of where the CDR3 ends, so the germline J gene completes it.

CDR1 and CDR2 (germline): SEHNR, FQNEAQ (reference sequence). The CDR3 is 15 amino acids. The V gene end was trimmed by 5 bases and the J gene end by 5 bases; junction bases not matched to a gene: 8. Study observations and caveats: Each sample's T-cell count was unknown, possibly confounding richness.

The specimen was blood buffy coat. The chain uses TRBV7-9 and TRBJ1-5, with 8 bases lining up with TRBD1. This clonotype originated in a woman between 18 and 69 years old with a cervical HPV16 infection that either progressed to CIN3+ or cleared (not recorded which). CDR3 protein: CASSLTTGGDQPQHF. CDR3 DNA (partial): TGTGCCAGCAGCCTGACTACAGGGGGGGATCAGCCC.